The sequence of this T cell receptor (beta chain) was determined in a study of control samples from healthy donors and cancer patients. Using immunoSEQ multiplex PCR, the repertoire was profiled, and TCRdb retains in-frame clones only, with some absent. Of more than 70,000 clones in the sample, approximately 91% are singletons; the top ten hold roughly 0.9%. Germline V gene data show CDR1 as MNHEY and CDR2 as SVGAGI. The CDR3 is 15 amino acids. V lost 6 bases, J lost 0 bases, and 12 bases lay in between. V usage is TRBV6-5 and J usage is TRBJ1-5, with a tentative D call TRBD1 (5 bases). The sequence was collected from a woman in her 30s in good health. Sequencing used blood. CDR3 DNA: TGTGCCAGCAGATTCGGGACTTATAGCAATCAGCCCCAGCATTTT. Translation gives CASRFGTYSNQPQHF.